This T cell receptor beta chain was documented in a study of T cells in Graves' hyperthyroidism and ophthalmopathy. Study at large: Before any treatment, at initial diagnosis, peripheral blood was collected. Broader study findings: A model using 13 V-J features told ophthalmopathy apart from stable hyperthyroidism.

Many counts were recorded for this clonotype. The antigen is not known. In making diagnoses, clinical symptoms, serum thyroxine and TRAb, thyroid ultrasound and orbital computed tomography were all used. Fresh peripheral blood, approximately 10 ml, was the source of the PBMCs. Trimming cost V 6 bases and J 4 bases, with 16 bases left between them. The CDR3 runs to 15 residues. Germline V gives CDR1 SGHTA, CDR2 FQGNSA. TCR beta CDR3 regions were amplified from RNA. The HTBI primer set served for first-round RT-PCR of the TCR CDR3. TCRdb reprocessed the multiplex PCR reads with MiXCR, giving one entry per CDR3 protein. Seen here are more than 500,000 distinct CDR3 sequences, roughly 15% observed once, and the top ten hold 3.5% to 4%.

Material for sequencing was blood. This clonotype was sampled from a woman between 25 and 40 years old with Graves' hyperthyroidism. The chain has TRBV7-2 and TRBJ2-1; tentative D call: TRBD1 (6 bases). Here the CDR3 reads CASRHRSDSYNEQFF. In DNA, the CDR3 is TGTGCCAGCAGACATAGATCGGACAGTTACAATGAGCAGTTCTTC.